This T cell receptor beta chain is drawn from a study of T cell responses to AZD1222 COVID-19 vaccine (dated by TCRdb to the early 2020s). About the study as a whole: AZD1222 recipients with second doses at about 4 weeks or about 12 weeks were pooled, because spike-specific TCR depth and breadth did not differ between schedules. A total of over 230 trial participants underwent TCR sequencing, of whom about 210 had received two doses of AZD1222 and approximately 26 had received two doses of the MenACWY control vaccine. Trial participants were enrolled by age into subgroups of 18-55, 56-69 and 70-plus years, and around 140, 26 and 57 TCR-sequenced participants, respectively, were included in these subgroups. Results and caveats for the whole study, not just this receptor: The 56-69-year group was small, and its depth increase did not reach significance, likely because of low power. Epitopes outside the regions mutated in the B.1.351 and B.1.1.7 variants were reportedly recognized by nearly half of the unique spike-specific TCRs. Because no day 14 peak-response samples were available, repertoires were characterized only after the peak T cell response. CD4 TCRs associated with the vaccine covered the entire spike protein, and the dominant responses were in regions 160-218 and 743-854. After two AZD1222 doses, both the breadth and the depth of spike-specific TCRs were significantly higher than at day 0 and than in MenACWY recipients. Conclusions about previously exposed vaccinees were limited because only a handful of AZD1222 recipients were SARS-CoV-2 seropositive at baseline. Most participants were white British and females outnumbered males, and the authors suggested that clonal diversity may have been underestimated.

V and J are truncated by 5 bases and 7 bases respectively, leaving an intervening sequence of 15 bases. The CDR3, cysteine through phenylalanine, is 14 amino acids long. Only the CDR3 DNA stays, 42 bases, in frame from base 1. CDR1 SGHNT and CDR2 YENEEA were looked up in the germline V gene. The CDR3 regions of human TCRbeta chains were analyzed by immunosequencing. The source study handled its data this way. TCRs in the repertoires were matched against a reference library of SARS-CoV-2-specific TCRs that had been generated with the MIRA antigen-specificity platform. Breadth meant the fraction of unique TCRs that were SARS-CoV-2-associated, whereas depth meant the fraction of total T cells that were SARS-CoV-2-associated. Each spike-specific TCR was assigned to its reactive spike region and to a CD4 or CD8 class using the MIRA data. Log10-transformed breadth and depth values were compared by one-way ANOVA with Sidak's multiple comparisons tests. The table was pulled from immuneACCESS by TCRdb, which kept in-frame rearrangements only. Such tables lose some clones; where checked, under half of the loss comes from unresolved V genes, and the rest has no known cause. V, J and clone size are those of that table, while D and trimming were read from the DNA. The sample has roughly 120,000 clones on record, around 93% of them singletons. The leading ten clones occupy roughly 7% of the sample.

On this clone itself: Its cognate antigen has yet to be identified. Base qualities are not recorded, but no much larger clone differs from it by a single base.

The time point tag for this specimen amounts to: baseline before first vaccination. Vaccinee samples came from UK trials COV001 and COV002, including a single-blind randomized controlled phase 2/3 trial of AZD1222 (ChAdOx1 nCoV-19) in healthy adults. Trial participant PBMC samples were collected at day 0 and day 28 after the second dose for TCRbeta chain sequencing. Source: peripheral blood, taken on day 0 of AZD1222 vaccination. The chain was built from TRBV11-3 and TRBJ2-1, with a weak D call of TRBD1 (6 bases match). The source is an adult in good health. CDR3 region: CASSTQRRGNEQFF. At the DNA level, the sequence is TGTGCCAGCAGCACCCAGCGAAGGGGGAATGAGCAGTTCTTC.